The 5 T cell receptor beta chains below come from one sample, sequenced in a study of T-cell reconstitution after alpha-beta-depleted transplantation in children. For TCRbeta, the library was prepared with unique molecular identifiers. TCRdb independently ran MiXCR on the PCR reads; one entry per CDR3 protein. This sample has some 350,000 distinct CDR3 sequences; about 9.4% occur once, and the top ten carry 2% to 2.5%. The sequencing used PBMCs from the stem cell graft donor, collected from the stem cell graft. The receptors originated from a human donor who donated a stem cell graft to a child with acute lymphoblastic leukemia.

This clonotype was found many times. The chain employs TRBV5-1 and TRBJ2-3; D is perhaps TRBD1 (5 bases). The ends were cut back, 2 bases at V and 1 base at J, with 11 bases in the middle. The CDR3 length is 15 residues. Germline V gene lookup returns CDR1 SGHRS and CDR2 YFSETQ. The CDR3 bases are TGCGCCAGCAGCTTCGACAGTCCTGGCACAGATACGCAGTATTTT. This encodes CASSFDSPGTDTQYF.

This clonotype was observed a handful of times. V and J are TRBV5-1 and TRBJ1-5; D call uncertain. The CDR3 has 13 residues. The germline V gene has CDR1 SGHRS and CDR2 YFSETQ. V was trimmed by 0 bases and J by 3 bases, leaving 4 bases between them. Here the CDR3 DNA reads TGCGCCAGCAGCTTGGCTCCCAATCAGCCCCAGCATTTT. Amino acids: CASSLAPNQPQHF.

The chain uses TRBV6-1 and TRBJ2-1, with 11 bases matching TRBD1. Germline lookup yields CDR1 MNHNS and CDR2 SASEGT. Trimming removed 8 bases from V and 7 bases from J; junction bases left unmatched: 4. The CDR3 loop spans 13 amino acids. The chain's CDR3 is CASGQGARNEQFF. The CDR3 DNA is TGTGCCAGCGGACAGGGGGCAAGGAATGAGCAGTTCTTC.

This clonotype occurred a few times. This CDR3 reads CASSLDSAYTQYF. The CDR3 DNA reads as TGTGCCAGCAGCTTAGACAGCGCATATACGCAGTATTTT. The gene calls are TRBV7-2 and TRBJ2-3; D uncertain. The CDR3 is 13 residues long. Trimming took 1 base from V and 7 from J, leaving 9 bases between them. Germline V CDR1 and CDR2: SGHTA, FQGNSA.

This clonotype was seen at least ten times. CDR3 residues: CASSYTGELFF. The CDR3 DNA reads TGTGCCAGCAGTTACACCGGGGAGCTGTTTTTT. This sequence joins TRBV28 and TRBJ2-2; D gene ambiguous. V lost 4 bases and J 3 bases, leaving 0 bases between the germline ends. The germline V gene has CDR1 MDHEN and CDR2 SYDVKM. This CDR3 region has 11 residues.